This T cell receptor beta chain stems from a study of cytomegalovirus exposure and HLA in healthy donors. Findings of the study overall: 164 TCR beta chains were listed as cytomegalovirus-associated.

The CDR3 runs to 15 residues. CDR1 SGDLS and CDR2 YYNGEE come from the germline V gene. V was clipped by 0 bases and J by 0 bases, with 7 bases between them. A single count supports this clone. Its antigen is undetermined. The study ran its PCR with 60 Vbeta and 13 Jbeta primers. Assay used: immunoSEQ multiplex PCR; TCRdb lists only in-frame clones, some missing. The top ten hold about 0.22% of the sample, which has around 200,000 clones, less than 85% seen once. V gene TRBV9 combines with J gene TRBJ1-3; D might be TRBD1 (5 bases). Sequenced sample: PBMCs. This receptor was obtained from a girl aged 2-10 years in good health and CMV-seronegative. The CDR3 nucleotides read TGTGCCAGCAGCGTAGGGGGGGGCTCTGGAAACACCATATATTTT. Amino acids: CASSVGGGSGNTIYF.